A selection of T cell receptor beta chains follows, all from one sample in a study of control samples from healthy donors and cancer patients. The method was immunoSEQ multiplex PCR; TCRdb's version includes in-frame clones alone and lacks a portion of them. Of about 75,000 clones listed, around 94% were seen once; the top ten hold roughly 6.1%. The material sequenced was blood. These receptors all come from a woman between 40 and 55 years old in good health. Each CDR3 is given with its conserved first and last residue. The order of the fields is J gene, D gene, V gene, CDR3 protein. The D gene is left open where the match is weak.

J gene: TRBJ2-7; D gene: TRBD2; V gene: TRBV4-2; CDR3 protein: CASSQETGGGSYEQYF
J gene: TRBJ1-2; D gene: -; V gene: TRBV28; CDR3 protein: CASSSQRSGYGYTF
J gene: TRBJ2-7; D gene: -; V gene: TRBV15; CDR3 protein: CATSRRGGGSGYEQYF
J gene: TRBJ1-5; D gene: -; V gene: TRBV3-1/TRBV3-2; CDR3 protein: CASSQVEGQPQHF
J gene: TRBJ2-6; D gene: -; V gene: TRBV19; CDR3 protein: CATTTGSPSGANVLTF
J gene: TRBJ2-7; D gene: -; V gene: TRBV30; CDR3 protein: CVWGGQTYEQYF
J gene: TRBJ2-7; D gene: -; V gene: TRBV19; CDR3 protein: CASTPGQGVSYEQYF
J gene: TRBJ2-7; D gene: -; V gene: TRBV9; CDR3 protein: CASSADPWREQYF
J gene: TRBJ1-4; D gene: -; V gene: TRBV5-1; CDR3 protein: CASSLQGLTARFNEKLFF
J gene: TRBJ2-3; D gene: TRBD1; V gene: TRBV7-9; CDR3 protein: CATVGTAIFTDTQYF
J gene: TRBJ2-7; D gene: TRBD2; V gene: TRBV30; CDR3 protein: CAWSASGKGEQYF
J gene: TRBJ1-5; D gene: -; V gene: TRBV27; CDR3 protein: CASSWRAVDQPQHF
J gene: TRBJ1-6; D gene: -; V gene: TRBV21-1; CDR3 protein: CASSKVGLDRPYNSPLHF
J gene: TRBJ1-5; D gene: TRBD1; V gene: TRBV19; CDR3 protein: CASTNRDRGSNQPQHF
J gene: TRBJ1-5; D gene: -; V gene: TRBV18; CDR3 protein: CASSPGQVNSNQPQHF
J gene: TRBJ2-1; D gene: -; V gene: TRBV4-2; CDR3 protein: CASSQDVAGEQFF
J gene: TRBJ1-5; D gene: -; V gene: TRBV11-2; CDR3 protein: CASSLGPDQPQHF
J gene: TRBJ2-4; D gene: -; V gene: TRBV14; CDR3 protein: CASSQESNGIGNIQYF
J gene: TRBJ1-6; D gene: -; V gene: TRBV7-2; CDR3 protein: CASRQANSPLHF
J gene: TRBJ2-5; D gene: -; V gene: TRBV10-3; CDR3 protein: CAISDGLGETQYF
J gene: TRBJ2-3; D gene: -; V gene: TRBV27; CDR3 protein: CASSLSIISDTQYF
J gene: TRBJ2-2; D gene: -; V gene: TRBV7-8; CDR3 protein: CASSSRITGTGAAGELFF
J gene: TRBJ2-5; D gene: TRBD1; V gene: TRBV5-4; CDR3 protein: CASSERDRGPETQYF
J gene: TRBJ2-5; D gene: -; V gene: TRBV13; CDR3 protein: CASSLGSVGETQYF
J gene: TRBJ2-1; D gene: -; V gene: TRBV10-3; CDR3 protein: CAISTNNEQFF
J gene: TRBJ1-1; D gene: -; V gene: TRBV10-3; CDR3 protein: CAISETVEMNTEAFF
J gene: TRBJ2-5; D gene: -; V gene: TRBV5-1; CDR3 protein: CASSRQPQETQYF
J gene: TRBJ1-1; D gene: -; V gene: TRBV19; CDR3 protein: CASSLQGNTEAFF
J gene: TRBJ1-2; D gene: TRBD1; V gene: TRBV7-8; CDR3 protein: CASSSRANRGYGYTF
J gene: TRBJ2-3; D gene: -; V gene: TRBV12-3/TRBV12-4; CDR3 protein: CASSSGSDTQYF
J gene: TRBJ1-1; D gene: -; V gene: TRBV7-9; CDR3 protein: CASSLTGQRTGTEAFF
J gene: TRBJ2-3; D gene: -; V gene: TRBV6-6; CDR3 protein: CASSYRPSGGDTQYF
J gene: TRBJ2-5; D gene: -; V gene: TRBV2; CDR3 protein: CASSGARVETQYF
J gene: TRBJ2-7; D gene: -; V gene: TRBV27; CDR3 protein: CASRLRDISYEQYF
J gene: TRBJ1-2; D gene: -; V gene: TRBV25-1; CDR3 protein: CASSEYLPRDGNYGYTF
J gene: TRBJ2-2; D gene: -; V gene: TRBV29-1; CDR3 protein: CSVHSPLTGELFF
J gene: TRBJ1-5; D gene: TRBD1; V gene: TRBV6-5; CDR3 protein: CASSPGTGINQPQHF
J gene: TRBJ2-1; D gene: -; V gene: TRBV6-6; CDR3 protein: CASSLARESSYNEQFF
J gene: TRBJ1-5; D gene: -; V gene: TRBV30; CDR3 protein: CAWNGPNQPQHF
J gene: TRBJ1-6; D gene: -; V gene: TRBV7-2; CDR3 protein: CASSGENPNSPLHF
J gene: TRBJ2-2; D gene: -; V gene: TRBV7-7; CDR3 protein: CASSFTVNTGELFF
J gene: TRBJ2-4; D gene: -; V gene: TRBV21-1; CDR3 protein: CASSQRPLAKNIQYF
J gene: TRBJ1-1; D gene: -; V gene: TRBV7-9; CDR3 protein: CASSLAWRDTYSNTEAFF
J gene: TRBJ2-2; D gene: TRBD2; V gene: TRBV27; CDR3 protein: CASSERERLNANTGELFF
J gene: TRBJ1-1; D gene: TRBD1; V gene: TRBV5-1; CDR3 protein: CASSTSGQGAHEAFF
J gene: TRBJ1-4; D gene: TRBD1; V gene: TRBV7-9; CDR3 protein: CASSPQDRGVEKLFF
J gene: TRBJ1-4; D gene: -; V gene: TRBV30; CDR3 protein: CAWSDPSTNEKLFF
J gene: TRBJ2-7; D gene: TRBD1; V gene: TRBV28; CDR3 protein: CASRRQGSYEQYF
J gene: TRBJ1-6; D gene: -; V gene: TRBV9; CDR3 protein: CASSEFDNSPLHF
J gene: TRBJ2-1; D gene: -; V gene: TRBV5-6; CDR3 protein: CASSLIQGVNEQFF
J gene: TRBJ2-1; D gene: -; V gene: TRBV7-9; CDR3 protein: CASSRRGPEIGEQFF
J gene: TRBJ2-3; D gene: -; V gene: TRBV5-4; CDR3 protein: CASSLGGTSTDTQYF
J gene: TRBJ1-1; D gene: -; V gene: TRBV11-2; CDR3 protein: CASSSLPLANTEAFF
J gene: TRBJ1-1; D gene: -; V gene: TRBV18; CDR3 protein: CASSPPSQGGTEAFF
J gene: TRBJ2-3; D gene: -; V gene: TRBV15; CDR3 protein: CATTPRENTDTQYF
J gene: TRBJ1-1; D gene: -; V gene: TRBV10-3; CDR3 protein: CAISKTNTEAFF
J gene: TRBJ1-3; D gene: -; V gene: TRBV29-1; CDR3 protein: CSVASGNTIYF